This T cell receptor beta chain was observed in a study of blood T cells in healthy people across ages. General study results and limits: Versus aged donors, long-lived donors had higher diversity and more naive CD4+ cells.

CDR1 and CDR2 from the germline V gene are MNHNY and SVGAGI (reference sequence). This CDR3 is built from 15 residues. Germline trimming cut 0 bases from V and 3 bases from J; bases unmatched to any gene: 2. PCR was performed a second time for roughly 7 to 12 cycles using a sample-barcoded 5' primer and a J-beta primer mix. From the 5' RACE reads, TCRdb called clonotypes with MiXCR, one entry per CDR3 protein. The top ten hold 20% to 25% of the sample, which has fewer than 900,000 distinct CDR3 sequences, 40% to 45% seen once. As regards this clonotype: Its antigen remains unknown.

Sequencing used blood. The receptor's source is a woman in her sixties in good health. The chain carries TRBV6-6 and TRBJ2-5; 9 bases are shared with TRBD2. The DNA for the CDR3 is TGTGCCAGCAGTTACTCTCCTAGCGGGGAAGAGACCCAGTACTTC. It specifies CASSYSPSGEETQYF.